The source of this TCR beta chain is a study of T cell responses to AZD1222 COVID-19 vaccine. Overall study results and limits: Among AZD1222 vaccinees, only 5 or 6 were seropositive at baseline. Donors in the cohort were predominantly white British and more often female, and clonal diversity was possibly underestimated.

Using immunoSEQ multiplex PCR, the repertoire was profiled, and TCRdb retains in-frame clones only, with some absent. The table lists about 150,000 clones, around nine tenths of them singletons, with approximately 19% in the top ten. Only one count was recorded for this clone. Its antigen is currently unknown. Trimming pared 0 bases from V and 4 bases from J, leaving 13 bases between. CDR3 length: 15 residues. From germline, CDR1 is MGHRA and CDR2 YSYEKL. The genes are TRBV4-1 and TRBJ2-7; tentative D call: TRBD2 (5 bases). The sequence was collected from an adult in good health. The sample in question was peripheral blood, obtained on day 0 of AZD1222 vaccination. The CDR3 loop is CASSQDLTGSYEQYF. The CDR3 DNA sequence: TGCGCCAGCAGCCAAGATCTGACGGGATCATACGAGCAGTACTTC.